A single sample is the source of the 24 T cell receptor beta chains below, sequenced in a study of T cells expressing NK-cell markers. TCRdb re-called the 5' RACE reads; one entry per CDR3 protein, DNA not given. This table lists 400,000 to 550,000 distinct CDR3 sequences. The sample comprised blood T cells: a sorted CD56 or NKG2C T cell subset, CD4+ or CD8+ T cells, or bulk PBMC T cells (not recorded which). Source of these receptors: a woman between 18 and 69 years old in good health.

The CDR3 spells CASSLGTGKPQHF. V is TRBV7-3 and J is TRBJ1-5; the TCRdb D gene call, TRBD1, has no DNA to confirm it. The CDR3 has 13 amino acids. Germline CDR1 and CDR2: SGHTA and FQGTGA. The full variable domain, with the rest looked up from reference TRBV7-3 and TRBJ1-5, is GAGVSQTPSNKVTEKGKYVELRCDPISGHTALYWYRQSLGQGPEFLIYFQGTGAADDSGLPNDRFFAVRPEGSVSTLKIQRTERGDSAVYLCASSLGTGKPQHFGDGTRLSIL.

V is TRBV20-1 and J is TRBJ2-5; TCRdb designates TRBD2, a call that cannot be tested without DNA. The V gene's germline CDR1 is DFQATT and CDR2 SNEGSKA (reference sequence). This CDR3 spans 14 amino acids. The CDR3 reads CSARDLGRVRTQYF.

The chain carries TRBV28 and TRBJ2-3. Germline values: CDR1 MDHEN, CDR2 SYDVKM. The CDR3 sequence is 15 residues long. The CDR3 sequence is CASRGTGGWADTQYF.

V is TRBV20-1 and J is TRBJ1-2. Germline V gene sequence: CDR1 DFQATT, CDR2 SNEGSKA (reference sequence). The CDR3 runs 12 residues. The chain's CDR3 is CSALQANYGYTF.

The chain is built from TRBV7-3 and TRBJ2-3; as DNA is missing, the TRBD1 call by TCRdb cannot be tested. The CDR3 extends over 15 amino acids. Germline-derived CDR1 and CDR2 are SGHTA and FQGTGA. The CDR3 protein is CASSLRGGTTDTQYF.

The chain recombines TRBV20-1 with TRBJ2-3; TCRdb lists TRBD2, though no DNA is available to test this call. The CDR3 has 16 residues. The germline V gene has CDR1 DFQATT and CDR2 SNEGSKA (reference sequence). The CDR3 sequence: CSAPSWVAGSTDTQYF.

The CDR3 here is CATSDIIPEGEQYF. J is TRBJ2-7 and V is TRBV24-1; TCRdb indicates TRBD1, and absent DNA this call remains unverified. Germline CDR1 reads KGHDR; CDR2 reads SFDVKD. The CDR3 totals 14 residues.

The chain links TRBV6-5 to TRBJ2-1. CDR1 is MNHEY and CDR2 is SVGAGI in the germline V gene. The CDR3 contains 11 residues. This chain's CDR3 is CASSYGNEQFF.

The J gene is TRBJ1-5, the V gene TRBV20-1. The CDR3 extends over 14 amino acids. In germline, CDR1 is DFQATT, CDR2 SNEGSKA (reference sequence). CDR3 amino acids: CSARDARGRQPQHF.

V gene TRBV4-3 combines with J gene TRBJ1-1; checking the TCRdb D call of TRBD1 is not possible without DNA. CDR3 length: 15 amino acids. Germline V lookup: CDR1 LGHNA, CDR2 YSLEER. This CDR3 reads CASSPGGRKNTEAFF.

The V and J genes are TRBV7-3 and TRBJ2-2; TCRdb's D call, TRBD2, is unchecked because there is no DNA. The CDR3 totals 14 residues. Looked up from germline, CDR1 is SGHTA and CDR2 is FQGTGA. CDR3 protein: CATSLSGNTGELFF.

The CDR3 reads CASSFQDSPLHF. The V call is TRBV12-3 or TRBV12-4, the J call TRBJ1-6. The CDR3 is made up of 12 amino acids.

CDR3 protein: CASSVGRSGSPLHF. This rearrangement joins TRBV25-1 to TRBJ1-6. CDR3 length: 14 residues. Germline loops: CDR1 MGHDK, CDR2 SYGVNS. Filled out from reference TRBV25-1 and TRBJ1-6, the complete variable domain reads EADIYQTPRYLVIGTGKKITLECSQTMGHDKMYWYQQDPGMELHLIHYSYGVNSTEKGDLSSESTVSRIRTEHFPLTLESARPSHTSQYLCASSVGRSGSPLHFGNGTRLTVT.

The chain has TRBV5-1 and TRBJ2-1; the TCRdb call, TRBD1, lacks DNA for checking. CDR1 and CDR2 from the germline V gene are SGHRS and YFSETQ. The CDR3 length is 16 residues. The CDR3 is CASSLTDRLPYNEQFF.

V usage is TRBV20-1 and J usage is TRBJ1-2. In germline, CDR1 is DFQATT, CDR2 SNEGSKA (reference sequence). The CDR3 is 12 amino acids. CDR3 residues: CSARGRNYGYTF.

The chain recombines TRBV11-2 with TRBJ2-6; there is no DNA to check the TCRdb D call of TRBD1. This CDR3 has 16 residues. Per the germline V gene, CDR1 is SGHAT and CDR2 is FQNNGV. This chain's CDR3 is CASSLETGTGANVLTF. Based on the CDR3 plus reference TRBV11-2 and TRBJ2-6, the full variable domain is EAGVAQSPRYKIIEKRQSVAFWCNPISGHATLYWYQQILGQGPKLLIQFQNNGVVDDSQLPKDRFSAERLKGVDSTLKIQPAKLEDSAVYLCASSLETGTGANVLTFGAGSRLTVL.

This rearrangement joins TRBV7-2 to TRBJ2-3; TCRdb outputs TRBD2, but without DNA this stays unchecked. Germline CDR1 reads SGHTA; CDR2 reads FQGNSA. The CDR3 extends over 14 amino acids. The CDR3 loop reads CASSPASTTDTQYF.

The chain has TRBV5-1 and TRBJ2-5; TCRdb calls TRBD2, which cannot be checked without DNA. The CDR3 has 16 amino acids. CDR1 and CDR2 (germline): SGHRS, YFSETQ. This CDR3 is CASSLDGSGRKETQYF.

The chain recombines TRBV6-1 with TRBJ1-2; TCRdb proposes TRBD1, but this gene call is untestable without DNA. The germline gives CDR1 MNHNS, CDR2 SASEGT. The CDR3 is 14 residues long. Here the CDR3 reads CASRGPQGNYGYTF.

The CDR3 here is CSTGLTSGGAGETQYF. The chain carries TRBV20-1 and TRBJ2-5; TCRdb's D gene call, TRBD2, goes unchecked for lack of DNA. Germline V gene sequence: CDR1 DFQATT, CDR2 SNEGSKA (reference sequence). The CDR3 has 16 amino acids.

This chain uses TRBV3-1 with TRBJ1-2. The germline V gene has CDR1 LGHDT and CDR2 YNNKEL (reference sequence). CDR3 length equals 14 residues. The CDR3 here is CASSPRELGRGYTF.

V usage is TRBV7-3 and J usage is TRBJ2-3; absent DNA, TCRdb's TRBD2 call cannot be checked. Germline V gene data show CDR1 as SGHTA and CDR2 as FQGTGA. CDR3 length equals 17 residues. The CDR3 loop reads CASSLTAGGGAQDTQYF.

The chain has TRBV6-1 and TRBJ2-2; the D call from TCRdb, TRBD2, cannot be confirmed without DNA. This CDR3 comprises 16 residues. The germline CDR1 and CDR2 sequences are MNHNS and SASEGT. CDR3 protein: CASSGGRATSTGELFF.

The chain combines TRBV20-1 with TRBJ1-3. The germline V gene has CDR1 DFQATT and CDR2 SNEGSKA (reference sequence). The CDR3 length is 14 residues. CDR3 sequence: CSASLFGSGNTIYF.